This T cell receptor beta chain originates from a study of follicular helper T cells after annual influenza vaccination (dated by TCRdb to about 2017). The study in broad terms: After each seasonal influenza vaccination, blood was collected on days 0, 7 and 28. Some subjects were followed across successive annual vaccinations spanning the 2013-2014, 2014-2015 and 2015-2016 seasons to study recall of cTfh clones. One week after vaccination, a second recruited cohort of 12 to 13 subjects (Table S1) displayed a similar ICOS+CD38+ cTfh response. Multi-year samples were available for six subjects, with four spanning two vaccination seasons and two spanning three seasons. The 2013-2014 samples were cryopreserved, while the 2015 samples were processed right after collection. Broad study findings and their caveats: Day 7 ICOS+CD38+ clones were most often found later in ICOS-CD38- cTfh, suggesting that subset may serve as a memory reservoir. Successive annual vaccinations recalled a recurring oligoclonal ICOS+CD38+ cTfh response that included tetramer and AIM influenza-specific clonotypes. ICOS+CD38+ cTfh clonality correlated with the frequency of that population, and its change correlated with the change in circulating plasmablast frequency. Because only about 9-21% of the analyzed cells gave productive TCRB sequences, there was no way to sample rare clonotypes.

In the case of this clone: The specificity of this receptor is unknown. No qualities accompany the bases; no much larger clone lies one base away.

Libraries were prepared through the immunoSEQ multiplex PCR assay. Adaptive Biotechnologies handled the TCRB amplification, library preparation, sequencing and preliminary bioinformatics at Survey level resolution. For TCRB sequencing, genomic DNA from sorted cTfh populations was amplified by multiplex PCR. The published analysis was carried out like this. In R, clonality was calculated as 1 minus the normalized Shannon entropy, and the Gini index was computed using the R package ineq. Overlap score was the summed counts of shared sequences divided by total counts of all sequences in both compared samples. The significance of shared clonotypes was tested with Fisher's exact test, assuming a theoretical repertoire of 10^7 TCRB sequences. What TCRdb holds here is the immuneACCESS table cut down to in-frame rearrangements. Part of the clones is not present; checked against another copy, under half of the missing clones reflect an unresolved V gene, and the others are unexplained. That table furnishes V, J and clone size, whereas the DNA furnished D and trimming. For this sample the table gives 9,300 or so clones, of which about 82% were detected only once. Roughly 3.5% of the sample lies in the top ten.

Reading the label with the study, this specimen's time point is: 2014-2015 season, 7 days after vaccination. Seasonal inactivated influenza vaccine (Fluvarix) was administered to adults, and sorted blood CD4 subsets were tracked by TCRB sequencing before and after vaccination. To be eligible, subjects had to live in the community and must not have received influenza vaccine in the previous 6 months. Exclusions included influenza vaccine contraindications, substance abuse, HIV/AIDS, active malignancy, immunomodulatory medication and active illness such as respiratory infection. Per time point, between about 40 and 100 mL of blood was sampled. Circulating Tfh were defined as non-naive CD4+CXCR5+PD-1+ cells, and these cells were sorted into ICOS+CD38+ and ICOS-CD38- fractions. Ficoll-Paque PLUS or SepMate separation was used to isolate PBMC. Before DNA extraction, cell subsets were sorted from PBMC on a BD FACS Aria.

This TCR was recovered from an adult who received the influenza vaccine. This sample comprised CXCR5+ CD38- circulating T follicular helper cells from blood, obtained 7 days after influenza vaccination. Sample cell subset or site, as interpreted from the label and publication: circulating Tfh, non-naive CD4+CXCR5+PD-1+ (ICOS+CD38+ or ICOS-CD38-).

In nucleotides, the sequence is TGTGCCAGCAGCCCAATAGTGGGGGGACCTCCTCATGGCTACACCTTC. Translated, this is CASSPIVGGPPHGYTF. In this chain, TRBV11-2 is recombined with TRBJ1-2; tentative D gene TRBD1, with 5 bases matching. The CDR3 starts with the cysteine, ends with the phenylalanine, and has 16 residues. Left in the record is the CDR3 DNA by itself, 48 bases read in frame from the first base. The germline ends are 22 bases apart after V is trimmed by 5 bases and J by 6 bases. According to the germline V gene, CDR1 reads SGHAT and CDR2 reads FQNNGV.